This TCR beta chain emerged from a study of T cell repertoires in ileal Crohn's disease. Study-level information: At surgery, 35% of patients smoked, with median disease duration 7.9 years. About half received postoperative treatment, roughly ten with thiopurines and about 20 anti-TNF.

Losses at the gene ends were 4 bases for V and 10 bases for J; bases not matched to a gene: 7. The CDR3 is made up of 15 amino acids. Germline CDR1 and CDR2: SGHDT and YYEEEE. TCRB immunosequencing input was five hundred nanograms of biopsy DNA per sample. TCRdb keeps only in-frame clones here, not all; method: immunoSEQ multiplex PCR. The table records about 15,000 clones, about 80% of them present only once. Adults with ileal or ileocolonic Crohn's disease and an indication for resection were eligible. This clonotype was sampled from an adult with Crohn's disease. The gene calls are TRBV5-6 and TRBJ2-1; 14 bases agree with TRBD2. Sequenced input: ileal tissue. The CDR3 here is CASSPGLAGDVEQFF. CDR3 DNA: TGTGCCAGCAGCCCGGGACTAGCGGGAGATGTGGAGCAGTTCTTC.